The clone carrying this T cell receptor (beta chain) was observed a few times. Its cognate antigen is unknown. This likely comes from a read error, as the CDR3 has no conserved phenylalanine or tryptophan at its end. It is unclear where the CDR3 begins or ends on the DNA, so no DNA is shown, and the CDR3 is as TCRdb lists it. The data belong to a study of T cell repertoires in cytomegalovirus infection. The overall study: Indications of both CMV infection and matching HLA type were provided by public TCR beta signatures.

Study findings and constraints: Ex vivo, HLA-C-restricted CMV-specific TCR beta clonotypes prevailed over the rest of the response. Accumulated public TCR beta family frequency recognized individuals carrying CMV together with the relevant HLA.

TCRdb ran MiXCR on the reads and lists one entry per CDR3 protein. The sample shows about 130,000 distinct CDR3 sequences, approximately 24% of them seen only once. The sequence was collected from a human donor in good health (CMV status not recorded). Some clones in this sample may be carry-over from other donors' samples. Material: PBMCs, sequenced either directly or after in vitro stimulation (not recorded which).

CDR3 sequence reads: CASSQVIGQGALRL. The gene calls are TRBV4-1 and TRBJ1-1; whether TRBD1, the table's D call, matches the DNA was not checked. Inclusive of both ends, the CDR3 amounts to 14 amino acids. The V gene's germline CDR1 is MGHRA and CDR2 YSYEKL.